Below, 25 T cell receptor beta chains from the same sample are listed, as sequenced in a study of cytomegalovirus exposure and HLA in healthy donors. With 60 Vbeta and 13 Jbeta primers, the PCR was carried out. Sequencing was performed with immunoSEQ multiplex PCR; in TCRdb, only in-frame clones are kept and a portion is missing. The sample shows about 94,000 clones, about 75% of them seen only once. The sequenced sample consisted of PBMCs. The source is a man aged 35 to 55 in good health and CMV-seropositive.

The chain is built from TRBV11-2 and TRBJ1-1, with TRBD1 matching over 8 bases. There are 14 residues in the CDR3. The V gene's germline CDR1 is SGHAT and CDR2 FQNNGV. The V and J ends lost 7 bases and 6 bases, in that order; junction bases with no gene match: 10. CDR3 residues: CASTITGGSAEAFF. The CDR3 coding sequence is TGTGCCAGCACCATAACAGGGGGATCCGCTGAAGCTTTCTTT.

V is TRBV19 and J is TRBJ2-2; TRBD2 aligns across 11 bases. CDR3 length: 15 amino acids. Germline values: CDR1 LNHDA, CDR2 SQIVND (reference sequence). V shed 7 bases and J 1 base; nucleotides not matched to a gene: 2. The CDR3 here is CASNLAGGNTGELFF. CDR3 DNA sequence: TGTGCCAGTAATCTAGCGGGAGGGAACACCGGGGAGCTGTTTTTT.

This clone was seen only a few times. The rearrangement joins TRBV4-3 to TRBJ1-1; no reliable D call. Trimming removed 3 bases at V and 1 base at J, with 9 bases between. CDR3 length: 14 amino acids. Germline CDR1 reads LGHNA; CDR2 reads YSLEER. The CDR3 sequence is CASSQIGENTEAFF. DNA for the CDR3: TGCGCCAGCAGCCAGATAGGAGAGAACACTGAAGCTTTCTTT.

The chain carries TRBV5-1 and TRBJ1-4; D is unclear. Germline CDR1 and CDR2: SGHRS and YFSETQ. Trimming pared 2 bases from V and 8 bases from J, leaving 13 bases between. There are 14 residues in the CDR3. As DNA, the CDR3 is TGCGCCAGCAGCTTTACCACTGGAGGAGAAAAACTGTTTTTT. Amino acid sequence: CASSFTTGGEKLFF.

The chain couples TRBV5-5 to TRBJ2-1, with D maybe TRBD1 (5 bases). Germline V CDR1 and CDR2: SGHKS, YYEKEE (reference sequence). V was pared by 7 bases and J by 4 bases, with 15 bases between. The CDR3 runs to 14 residues. The CDR3 sequence: CASQTSRDYNEQFF. The CDR3 bases are TGTGCCAGCCAAACGAGCAGGGATTACAATGAGCAGTTCTTC.

The rearrangement joins TRBV27 to TRBJ1-2; perhaps TRBD1 as D (6 bases). CDR3 length: 14 residues. Germline CDR1 and CDR2: MNHEY and SMNVEV (reference sequence). V gave up 4 bases and J gave up 8 bases, with 17 bases separating them. The CDR3 loop is CASSSHGGAEGYTF. DNA for the CDR3: TGTGCCAGCAGTTCCCATGGGGGCGCGGAGGGCTACACCTTC.

The V gene is TRBV29-1, the J gene TRBJ2-4, with 7 bases lining up with TRBD2. Germline CDR1 is SQVTM and CDR2 is ANQGSEA. This CDR3 has 13 amino acids. J lost 2 bases, V lost 6 bases, and 4 bases had no gene match. CDR3 nucleotide sequence: TGCAGCGTGGGGGGGGGTTCCAAAAACATTCAGTACTTC. Translated: CSVGGGSKNIQYF.

The chain joins TRBV30 to TRBJ2-2; D might be TRBD2 (5 bases). Germline V gives CDR1 GTSNPN, CDR2 SVGIG (reference sequence). V lost 8 bases and J 6 bases, leaving 13 bases between the germline ends. This CDR3 is built from 12 residues. As DNA, the CDR3 is TGTGCCACCAATAACGGGGCCGGGGAGCTGTTTTTT. It codes for CATNNGAGELFF.

V usage is TRBV5-4 and J usage is TRBJ2-5; TRBD2 matches at 8 bases. The J call is uncertain, as TRBJ2-7 better fits the DNA end. This CDR3 is 16 amino acids long. Germline lookup yields CDR1 SGHNT and CDR2 YYREEE (reference sequence). The CDR3 sequence: CASSLEVAGGDYEQYF. For the CDR3, the DNA is TGTGCCAGCAGCTTGGAGGTGGCGGGGGGCGATTACGAGCAGTACTTC.

The chain is built from TRBV13 and TRBJ2-7, with D perhaps matching TRBD1 (7 bases). V lost 0 bases, J lost 3 bases, and 27 bases lay in between. Germline assignment: CDR1 PRHDT and CDR2 FYEKMQ (reference sequence). The CDR3 extends over 20 amino acids. As DNA, the CDR3 is TGTGCCAGCAGCTTAGGGGGAGTGGCAGGGGGGACGGCGGAGCACTACGAGCAGTACTTC. Protein sequence: CASSLGGVAGGTAEHYEQYF.

V and J are TRBV18 and TRBJ1-1; possibly TRBD1 for D (5 bases). CDR1 is KGHSH and CDR2 is LQKENI in the germline V gene. The CDR3 consists of 15 residues. V lost 1 base, J lost 10 bases, and 19 bases lay in between. The CDR3 DNA reads TGTGCCAGCTCACCACGGTCCGCAGACAGTCGTCCAGCTTTCTTT. It yields the protein CASSPRSADSRPAFF. Full variable domain (outside the CDR3, taken from reference TRBV18 and TRBJ1-1): NAGVMQNPRHLVRRRGQEARLRCSPMKGHSHVYWYRQLPEEGLKFMVYLQKENIIDESGMPKERFSAEFPKEGPSILRIQQVVRGDSAAYFCASSPRSADSRPAFFGQGTRLTVV.

The chain joins TRBV2 to TRBJ1-2; 8 bases are a match to TRBD1. The CDR3 sequence is 13 residues long. The ends lost 6 bases at V and 8 bases at J; junction bases unmatched: 8. The germline V gene encodes CDR1 SNHLY and CDR2 FYNNEI. DNA for the CDR3: TGTGCCAGCAGCGAGACAGGGGCGGGCGGCTACACCTTC. Amino acid sequence: CASSETGAGGYTF.

The sample holds a few counts of this clone. This chain uses TRBV9 with TRBJ2-7; weak D call: TRBD2 (6 bases). The CDR3 spans 15 residues. The germline CDR1 and CDR2 sequences are SGDLS and YYNGEE. Trimming cost V 0 bases and J 6 bases, with 16 bases left between them. The CDR3 DNA is TGTGCCAGCAGCGTAGCTAGCGCCGGGTCTGGCGAGCAGTACTTC. This translates into CASSVASAGSGEQYF.

Regarding this clone: This CDR3 is also generated by other DNA sequences in the sample. This chain uses TRBV7-9 with TRBJ1-1; 8 nucleotides line up with TRBD1. J gave up 3 bases and V 5 bases, and 5 bases lay outside the gene matches. Germline CDR1 SEHNR, CDR2 FQNEAQ (reference sequence). The CDR3 spans 14 residues. The CDR3 coding sequence is TGTGCCAGCAGCCCCGGGACAGGCCACACTGAAGCTTTCTTT. Its protein is CASSPGTGHTEAFF.

As regards this clone: One end of the junction varies from germline; a read error may be responsible. The chain is built from TRBV7-9 and TRBJ2-6; D call uncertain. The CDR3 is 15 amino acids. Germline V gene sequence: CDR1 SEHNR, CDR2 FQNEAQ (reference sequence). The CDR3 DNA reads TGTTCCAGCAGCTCTCGGGTCGCTGGGGCCAACGTCCTGACTTTC. Translated: CSSSSRVAGANVLTF. The full variable domain, completed using reference TRBV7-9 and TRBJ2-6, is DTGVSQNPRHKITKRGQNVTFRCDPISEHNRLYWYRQTLGQGPEFLTYFQNEAQLEKSRLLSDRFSAERPKGSFSTLEIQRTEQGDSAMYLCSSSSRVAGANVLTFGAGSRLTVL.

The V and J genes are TRBV6-6 and TRBJ1-3; D uncertain. V gave up 5 bases and J gave up 4 bases, with 15 bases separating them. This CDR3 region has 15 residues. CDR1 MNHNY and CDR2 SVGAGI come from the germline V gene (reference sequence). The CDR3 spells CASSPRSLSGNTIYF. In nucleotides, the CDR3 is TGTGCCAGCAGTCCTCGTTCCCTTTCGGGAAACACCATATATTTT.

The rearrangement joins TRBV6-5 to TRBJ2-3; 9 nucleotides agree with TRBD2. The trim removed 7 bases at V and 3 bases at J, leaving 8 bases unmatched. The CDR3 runs to 15 residues. The germline CDR1 and CDR2 sequences are MNHEY and SVGAGI. Here the CDR3 reads CASTIDSGGTDTQYF. CDR3 coding DNA: TGTGCCAGCACTATAGATAGCGGGGGAACAGATACGCAGTATTTT.

The chain carries TRBV6-5 and TRBJ1-1; 7 positions agree with TRBD1. CDR3 size: 14 residues. The germline V gene has CDR1 MNHEY and CDR2 SVGAGI. The ends lost 6 bases at V and 11 bases at J; junction bases unmatched: 15. CDR3 loop: CASRHKTAGGDAFF. CDR3 coding DNA: TGTGCCAGCAGACACAAGACAGCAGGGGGTGACGCTTTCTTT.

The V call is TRBV27, the J call TRBJ2-7, with TRBD1 as a possible D gene (5 bases). Deletions cut 3 bases from V and 3 bases from J, with 12 bases between. The CDR3 spans 14 residues. Germline V gene lookup returns CDR1 MNHEY and CDR2 SMNVEV (reference sequence). CDR3 loop: CASSFIGHHYEQYF. The CDR3 bases are TGTGCCAGCAGTTTTATCGGACACCACTACGAGCAGTACTTC.

This chain links TRBV27 with TRBJ2-1; 10 nucleotides match TRBD2. V gave up 4 bases and J gave up 7 bases; unmatched junction bases: 13. The germline gives CDR1 MNHEY, CDR2 SMNVEV (reference sequence). The CDR3 is made up of 17 amino acids. The CDR3 nucleotides are TGTGCCAGCAGTTCGCTCCGGCTAGCGGGAGTAAGGAATGAGCAGTTCTTC. It yields the protein CASSSLRLAGVRNEQFF.

V gene TRBV5-1 combines with J gene TRBJ1-2, with 8 bases that match TRBD1. The CDR3 is made up of 13 amino acids. V was clipped by 3 bases and J by 5 bases; unmatched bases: 3. In germline, CDR1 is SGHRS, CDR2 YFSETQ. For the CDR3, the DNA is TGCGCCAGCAGCTCGACAGGGGAATATGGCTACACCTTC. Amino acids: CASSSTGEYGYTF.

The chain joins TRBV2 to TRBJ1-1, with 11 bases lining up with TRBD1. The CDR3 is 15 residues long. The trim removed 3 bases at V and 1 base at J, leaving 1 base unmatched. Germline CDR1 reads SNHLY; CDR2 reads FYNNEI. The CDR3 coding sequence is TGTGCCAGCAGTGAGGACAGGGGGCGGAACACTGAAGCTTTCTTT. Its protein product is CASSEDRGRNTEAFF. Filled out from reference TRBV2 and TRBJ1-1, the complete variable domain reads EPEVTQTPSHQVTQMGQEVILRCVPISNHLYFYWYRQILGQKVEFLVSFYNNEISEKSEIFDDQFSVERPDGSNFTLKIRSTKLEDSAMYFCASSEDRGRNTEAFFGQGTRLTVV.

V usage is TRBV5-1 and J usage is TRBJ2-3, with 7 bases that match TRBD2. Germline assignment: CDR1 SGHRS and CDR2 YFSETQ. The CDR3 totals 14 residues. With 0 bases clipped from V and 4 bases from J, the junction kept 2 bases outside the gene matches. This CDR3 reads CASSLAAGADTQYF. For the CDR3, the DNA is TGCGCCAGCAGCTTGGCTGCGGGGGCAGATACGCAGTATTTT.

This sequence joins TRBV21-1 and TRBJ2-7; the table's D call of TRBD1 was not tested on the DNA. TRBV21-1 is listed as a pseudogene. CDR3 size: 17 residues. This CDR3 is CASSSLVRTGDSYEQYF. The CDR3 DNA reads TGTGCCAGCAGCTCCCTGGTACGGACAGGGGACTCCTACGAGCAGTACTTC.

In its sample, this clone was seen a few times. The CDR3 coding sequence is TGCGCCAGCAGCCAACAAAGTGACAGGGGCGAGCAGTACTTC. Encoded protein: CASSQQSDRGEQYF. The chain links TRBV4-3 to TRBJ2-7, with 8 bases that match TRBD1. Germline assignment: CDR1 LGHNA and CDR2 YSLEER. This CDR3 is 14 amino acids long. Germline trimming cut 2 bases from V and 6 bases from J; bases unmatched to any gene: 6.